The clone carrying this T cell receptor (beta chain) is a singleton in its sample. Its antigen is currently unknown. The data were obtained in a study of PD-1 blockade in mismatch repair-deficient tumors. Study outcomes and limitations: Tumor-resident clones, often absent from pretreatment blood, expanded after pembrolizumab and then contracted.

The V end was cut by 5 bases, the J end by 2 bases, with 22 bases between. This CDR3 spans 18 amino acids. Per the germline V gene, CDR1 is SGHAT and CDR2 is FQNNGV. The table came from immunoSEQ multiplex PCR; TCRdb's copy has only in-frame clones and leaves some out. The data contain more than 95,000 clones, 86% of them seen just once; the ten biggest clones take up roughly 13%. Mismatch repair deficiency was confirmed in all patients, by PCR or immunohistochemistry. Sequences were derived from peripheral blood, sampled 44 weeks after starting pembrolizumab. The rearrangement joins TRBV11-2 to TRBJ2-1; TRBD2 is a possible D gene (6 bases). The sequence derives from an adult with mismatch repair-deficient cancer. The CDR3 nucleotides read TGTGCCAGCAGCCTGGAGACGGCTTTCGGGGGTACCTACAATGAGCAGTTCTTC. Residues: CASSLETAFGGTYNEQFF.